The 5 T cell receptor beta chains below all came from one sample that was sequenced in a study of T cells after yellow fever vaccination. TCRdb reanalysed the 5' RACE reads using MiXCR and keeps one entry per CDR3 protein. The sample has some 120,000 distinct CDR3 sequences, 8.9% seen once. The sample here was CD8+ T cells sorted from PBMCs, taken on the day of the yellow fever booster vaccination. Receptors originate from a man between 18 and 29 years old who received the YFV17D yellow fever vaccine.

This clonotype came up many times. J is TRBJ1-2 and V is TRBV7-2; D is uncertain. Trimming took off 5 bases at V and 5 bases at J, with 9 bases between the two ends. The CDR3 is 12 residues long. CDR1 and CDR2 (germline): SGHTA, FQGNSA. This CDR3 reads CASSDTVYGYTF. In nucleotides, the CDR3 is TGTGCCAGCAGCGACACGGTGTATGGCTACACCTTC.

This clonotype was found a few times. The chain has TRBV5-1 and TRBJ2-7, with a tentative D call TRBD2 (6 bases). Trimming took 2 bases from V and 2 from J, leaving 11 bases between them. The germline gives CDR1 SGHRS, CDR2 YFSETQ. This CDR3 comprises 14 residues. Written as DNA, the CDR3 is TGCGCCAGCAGCTTCACGACGGGAGCCTACGAGCAGTACTTC. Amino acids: CASSFTTGAYEQYF. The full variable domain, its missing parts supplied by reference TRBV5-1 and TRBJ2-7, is KAGVTQTPRYLIKTRGQQVTLSCSPISGHRSVSWYQQTPGQGLQFLFEYFSETQRNKGNFPGRFSGRQFSNSRSEMNVSTLELGDSALYLCASSFTTGAYEQYFGPGTRLTVT.

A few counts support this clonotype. CDR3 coding DNA: TGTGCCAGCAGCCCGTACTCAGGGTACGGCTACAATGAGCAGTTCTTC. Translation gives CASSPYSGYGYNEQFF. The genes are TRBV7-6 and TRBJ2-1, with D possibly being TRBD1 (5 bases). Per germline, CDR1 SGHVS and CDR2 FNYEAQ. V gave up 5 bases and J gave up 3 bases, with 17 bases separating them. This CDR3 comprises 16 residues. The full variable domain, completed using reference TRBV7-6 and TRBJ2-1, is GAGVSQSPRYKVTKRGQDVALRCDPISGHVSLYWYRQALGQGPEFLTYFNYEAQQDKSGLPNDRFSAERPEGSISTLTIQRTEQRDSAMYRCASSPYSGYGYNEQFFGPGTRLTVL.

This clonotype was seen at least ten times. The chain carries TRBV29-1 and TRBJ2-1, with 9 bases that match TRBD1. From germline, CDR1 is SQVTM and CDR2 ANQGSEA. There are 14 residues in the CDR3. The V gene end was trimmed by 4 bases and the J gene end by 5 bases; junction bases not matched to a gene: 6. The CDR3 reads CSVVGTGKHNEQFF. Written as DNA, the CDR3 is TGCAGCGTTGTAGGGACAGGGAAACACAATGAGCAGTTCTTC.

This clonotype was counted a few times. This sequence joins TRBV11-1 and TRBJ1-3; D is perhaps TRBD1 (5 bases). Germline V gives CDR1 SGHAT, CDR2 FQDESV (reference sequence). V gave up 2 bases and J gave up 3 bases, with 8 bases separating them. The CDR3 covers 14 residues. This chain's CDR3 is CASSLPGLGNTIYF. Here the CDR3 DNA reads TGTGCCAGCAGCTTACCAGGGCTTGGAAACACCATATATTTT. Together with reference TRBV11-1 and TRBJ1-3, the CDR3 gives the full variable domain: EAEVAQSPRYKITEKSQAVAFWCDPISGHATLYWYRQILGQGPELLVQFQDESVVDDSQLPKDRFSAERLKGVDSTLKIQPAELGDSAMYLCASSLPGLGNTIYFGEGSWLTVV.